The 13 T cell receptor beta chains below all came from one sample that was sequenced in a study of cytomegalovirus exposure and HLA in healthy donors. Assay: immunoSEQ multiplex PCR; the TCRdb copy retains only in-frame clones and omits some. The sample carries about 130,000 clones, 85% to 90% recorded once. Sample: PBMCs. The receptors here all came from a woman in her late teens or twenties in good health and CMV-seropositive.

Only a few counts were recorded for this clone. The rearrangement joins TRBV5-5 to TRBJ1-1; a possible D gene is TRBD1 (6 bases). Germline V gives CDR1 SGHKS, CDR2 YYEKEE (reference sequence). CDR3 length equals 12 residues. V dropped 3 bases and J dropped 6 bases, with 9 bases sitting between them. CDR3 amino acids: CASSWGLSEAFF. The CDR3 DNA follows: TGTGCCAGCAGCTGGGGGCTCTCTGAAGCTTTCTTT.

The gene calls are TRBV5-6 and TRBJ2-3; 12 nucleotides match TRBD2. Unmatched junction bases numbered 2, after V lost 0 bases and J lost 0 bases. Germline V CDR1 and CDR2: SGHDT, YYEEEE. The CDR3 runs to 17 residues. The CDR3: CASSLGGTSGSTDTQYF. The CDR3, as DNA: TGTGCCAGCAGCTTGGGGGGGACTAGCGGGAGCACAGATACGCAGTATTTT.

V is TRBV2 and J is TRBJ1-1, with TRBD1 matching 8 bases. The CDR3 has 14 amino acids. Germline loops: CDR1 SNHLY, CDR2 FYNNEI. After removal of 4 bases from V and 1 base from J, the junction contained 2 bases not matched to a gene. This CDR3 reads CASSVTGGNTEAFF. In DNA, the CDR3 is TGTGCCAGCAGTGTTACAGGGGGGAACACTGAAGCTTTCTTT.

The rearrangement uses TRBV6-1 and TRBJ2-1, with unresolved D. The CDR3 loop spans 13 amino acids. Germline CDR1 and CDR2: MNHNS and SASEGT. Deletions cut 10 bases from V and 4 bases from J, with 14 bases between. The CDR3, as DNA: TGTGCCACCCTGGAGCTGTTTTACAATGAGCAGTTCTTC. This sequence encodes CATLELFYNEQFF.

This rearrangement joins TRBV9 to TRBJ2-1, with TRBD2 matching over 8 bases. CDR1 and CDR2 from the germline V gene are SGDLS and YYNGEE. The V gene end was trimmed by 0 bases and the J gene end by 8 bases; junction bases not matched to a gene: 7. The CDR3 length is 15 residues. The CDR3 DNA sequence: TGTGCCAGCAGCGTAGGAGACGGGGGGGCGTATGAGCAGTTCTTC. Its translation is CASSVGDGGAYEQFF. The entire variable domain, with the rest obtained from reference TRBV9 and TRBJ2-1, is as follows: DSGVTQTPKHLITATGQRVTLRCSPRSGDLSVYWYQQSLDQGLQFLIQYYNGEERAKGNILERFSAQQFPDLHSELNLSSLELGDSALYFCASSVGDGGAYEQFFGPGTRLTVL.

V is TRBV5-1 and J is TRBJ2-7, with a tentative D call TRBD1 (5 bases). CDR3 length: 14 amino acids. V was cut by 0 bases and J by 5 bases, with 12 bases left in between. In germline, CDR1 is SGHRS, CDR2 YFSETQ. The DNA for the CDR3 is TGCGCCAGCAGCTTGGCCAGGGTTGCGGACGAGCAGTACTTC. Translated: CASSLARVADEQYF.

The chain couples TRBV5-8 to TRBJ2-7, with TRBD1 as a possible D gene (5 bases). This CDR3 has 12 amino acids. CDR1 and CDR2 (germline): SGHTS, YDEGEE. Trimming removed 3 bases at V and 4 bases at J, with 8 bases between. CDR3 protein: CASSSTEYEQYF. The CDR3 bases are TGTGCCAGCAGCTCGACAGAATACGAGCAGTACTTC.

This sequence joins TRBV7-3 and TRBJ1-6; 7 bases fit TRBD1. CDR3 length: 15 amino acids. The J segment lost 9 bases and the V segment lost 3 bases, leaving 8 bases of the junction unmatched. From germline, CDR1 is SGHTA and CDR2 FQGTGA. In nucleotides, the CDR3 is TGTGCCAGCAGCTTCACAGGGGCTTCAGGTTCACCCCTCCACTTT. As protein: CASSFTGASGSPLHF.

The chain recombines TRBV27 with TRBJ2-7, with TRBD1 matching 9 bases. The germline V gene has CDR1 MNHEY and CDR2 SMNVEV (reference sequence). The CDR3 sequence is 16 residues long. Trimming cost V 3 bases and J 5 bases; bases outside gene matches: 11. For the CDR3, the DNA is TGTGCCAGCAGTTTCTCCGGACAGGGGTGGAGGGACGAGCAGTACTTC. Its protein product is CASSFSGQGWRDEQYF.

The chain is built from TRBV4-1 and TRBJ2-7, with 10 bases that match TRBD1. V gave up 1 base and J gave up 2 bases; unmatched junction bases: 2. Germline CDR1 MGHRA, CDR2 YSYEKL. CDR3 length equals 15 residues. CDR3 sequence reads: CASSQVTGGPYEQYF. In nucleotides, the CDR3 is TGCGCCAGCAGCCAAGTGACAGGGGGCCCCTACGAGCAGTACTTC.

The chain employs TRBV5-4 and TRBJ2-1; 9 bases are shared with TRBD2. The length of the CDR3 is 14 residues. The germline gives CDR1 SGHNT, CDR2 YYREEE (reference sequence). With 9 bases clipped from V and 4 bases from J, the junction kept 8 bases outside the gene matches. The CDR3 loop reads CATRTSEGYNEQFF. The CDR3 DNA reads TGTGCCACCCGGACTAGCGAGGGATACAATGAGCAGTTCTTC.

The chain couples TRBV30 to TRBJ1-2; the match to TRBD1 covers 8 bases. Germline V CDR1 and CDR2: GTSNPN, SVGIG (reference sequence). The CDR3 extends over 13 amino acids. The junction had 4 bases not matched to a gene; V was cut back by 4 bases and J by 3 bases. CDR3 nucleotides: TGTGCCTGGATACGACAGGGGTACTATGGCTACACCTTC. Translation gives CAWIRQGYYGYTF.

The V and J genes are TRBV6-5 and TRBJ1-1; D may be TRBD1 (5 bases). The CDR3 is 14 residues long. V was clipped by 6 bases and J by 0 bases, with 11 bases between them. CDR1 and CDR2 (germline): MNHEY, SVGAGI. CDR3 DNA: TGTGCCAGCAGGGAGCGACAGATGAACACTGAAGCTTTCTTT. It is translated as CASRERQMNTEAFF.